This T cell receptor (beta chain) was profiled in a study of vaccination effects on CD4 cells after COVID-19. The germline V gene encodes CDR1 MDHEN and CDR2 SYDVKM. The CDR3 runs to 12 residues. V was pared by 7 bases and J by 7 bases, with 11 bases between. Assay: immunoSEQ multiplex PCR; the TCRdb copy retains only in-frame clones and omits some. The sample records roughly 71,000 clones, around three quarters being singletons. In the ViraFEST assay, antigen-specific CD4+ clonotypes were identified by expansion after peptide-pool stimulation. At the end of nine to ten days of culture, CD4+ T cells were isolated. Each participant was administered two doses of either the BNT162b2 or the mRNA-1273 vaccine. The researchers cultured 1.5 million to 2 million PBMC per well with around 9.2 IU/ml IL-2 and roughly 10 ug/ml peptides. Both day 3 and day 7 saw half the medium replaced with IL-2 medium. This clone showed up just a few times. Its antigen is undetermined.

This chain uses TRBV28 with TRBJ1-5; unclear D gene. The receptor comes from a human donor who received a COVID-19 vaccine. The input for sequencing was CD4+ T cells from PBMCs cultured with HCoV-OC43 spike peptides, taken after COVID-19 vaccination. The subset is: HCoV-OC43 spike overlapping peptide pool stimulation. The CDR3 spells CASISGRQPQHF. In nucleotides, the CDR3 is TGTGCCAGCATCTCGGGAAGGCAGCCCCAGCATTTT.